These T cell receptor beta chains were read from a single sample in a study of identical twins. TCRdb analysed the 5' RACE reads with MiXCR anew, one entry per CDR3 protein. Of about 660,000 distinct CDR3 sequences listed, 8.5% to 9% are singletons. This same sample was also part of a study on yellow fever vaccine responses in identical twins.

Specimen: PBMCs. The source of these receptors is a woman under 30 in good health. CDR3s include the opening cysteine and the closing phenylalanine or tryptophan. A D gene is named only where the DNA matches it firmly. Only some rows state a clone size, as once, few, many or a class for expanded clones.

v_call	j_call	clone_size	d_call	cdr3_nt	cdr3_aa
TRBV11-2	TRBJ2-3	.	.	TGTGCCAGCAGCGCCCGGGACCAGTATTTT	CASSARDQYF
TRBV20-1	TRBJ2-1	many	.	TGCAGTGCTAGAATACCGCTTCGGGCCCCCGGCTACAATGAGCAGTTCTTC	CSARIPLRAPGYNEQFF
TRBV29-1	TRBJ2-3	few	.	TGCAGCGTCGGGGACCCAGATACGCAGTATTTT	CSVGDPDTQYF
TRBV10-3	TRBJ2-3	.	.	TGTGCCATCAGTCCGGGCTTCACAGATACGCAGTATTTT	CAISPGFTDTQYF
TRBV12-5	TRBJ2-1	.	TRBD2	TGTGCTAGTGGTAAGGCGGGAGGGCCTCTCGATGAGCAGTTCTTC	CASGKAGGPLDEQFF
TRBV11-2	TRBJ2-1	few	TRBD2	TGTGCCAGCAGCAAGGGACTAGCGAGCTACAATGAGCAGTTCTTC	CASSKGLASYNEQFF
TRBV28	TRBJ2-7	few	.	TGTGCCAGCAGTTCAGGGGTTAAGAGGACCTACGAGCAGTACTTC	CASSSGVKRTYEQYF
TRBV10-3	TRBJ2-1	.	.	TGTGCCATCAGTGAGTCCGGCGGGGACTACAATGAGCAGTTCTTC	CAISESGGDYNEQFF
TRBV2	TRBJ2-7	.	.	TGTGCCAGCAGCCCGGACAGCCACTACGGGCAGTACTTC	CASSPDSHYGQYF
TRBV11-2	TRBJ2-7	many	.	TGTGCCAGCAGCGAGGACAGTCTACCTTACGAGCAGTACTTC	CASSEDSLPYEQYF
TRBV27	TRBJ1-4	many	.	TGTGCCAGCAGTTTATCGCTATCTAATGAAAAACTGTTTTTT	CASSLSLSNEKLFF
TRBV6-2/TRBV6-3	TRBJ2-2	many	TRBD1	TGTGCCAGCCGTCCTTCGGACAGGGGGCACACCGGGGAGCTGTTTTTT	CASRPSDRGHTGELFF
TRBV2	TRBJ2-7	many	TRBD1	TGTGCCCGACAGGGACAGGGGGAACGCGAGCAGTACTTC	CARQGQGEREQYF
TRBV5-5	TRBJ2-7	many	.	TGTGCCAGCAGCTTGGTGGCAGGACCATCCTACGAGCAGTACTTC	CASSLVAGPSYEQYF
TRBV24-1	TRBJ2-3	few	.	TGTGCCACCAGTGACTCTCCTAGCACAGATACGCAGTATTTT	CATSDSPSTDTQYF
TRBV4-2	TRBJ2-1	many	TRBD2	TGTGCCAGCAGAATCGCTAGCGGGAGCTCCTACAATGAGCAGTTCTTC	CASRIASGSSYNEQFF
TRBV4-1	TRBJ2-2	.	.	TGCGCCAGCAGCCAGAAGGTTCCGGGGGGCCACGAGACCGGGGAGCTGTTTTTT	CASSQKVPGGHETGELFF
TRBV4-2	TRBJ2-1	many	.	TGTGCCAGCAGCTCGGCCGAGGGCTCCTACAATGAGCAGTTCTTC	CASSSAEGSYNEQFF
TRBV15	TRBJ2-3	few	.	TGTGCCACCGCGCGCGGGGATGGGGCAGATACGCAGTATTTT	CATARGDGADTQYF
TRBV12-3/TRBV12-4	TRBJ1-5	many	.	TGTGCCAGCAGTCGTCAAGGGCAGCCCCAGCATTTT	CASSRQGQPQHF
TRBV24-1	TRBJ2-1	.	TRBD2	TGTGCCACCAGTCAGCGTGGAGGGCGGGGGTACAATGAGCAGTTCTTC	CATSQRGGRGYNEQFF
TRBV12-3/TRBV12-4	TRBJ2-3	.	TRBD1	TGTGCCAGCAGTTGGGGACAGGAAGCCACAGATACGCAGTATTTT	CASSWGQEATDTQYF
TRBV4-3	TRBJ2-3	many	.	TGCGCCAGCAGCCAAGATCTTGGGGATACGCAGTATTTT	CASSQDLGDTQYF
TRBV28	TRBJ2-5	.	.	TGTGCCAGCAGTACGCAGGGACGGAAACAAGAGACCCAGTACTTC	CASSTQGRKQETQYF
TRBV24-1	TRBJ2-7	.	TRBD2	TGTGCCACCAGCTCTACGACTAGCGGGAACCTCTACGAGCAGTACTTC	CATSSTTSGNLYEQYF
TRBV3-1	TRBJ2-6	.	.	TGTGCCAGCAGCCAAGGGGGGGCTGGGGCCAACGTCCTGACTTTC	CASSQGGAGANVLTF
TRBV27	TRBJ2-3	.	TRBD2	TGTGCCAGCACTTCCCTTCGAGCGGGAGGTAGCACAGATACGCAGTATTTT	CASTSLRAGGSTDTQYF
TRBV4-3	TRBJ2-7	many	.	TGCGCCAGCAGCCAAGATTTTACCCCTAGCTACGAGCAGTACTTC	CASSQDFTPSYEQYF
TRBV28	TRBJ2-3	.	TRBD2	TGTGCCAGCAGTCCCCCGACTAGCGGGAGTAAAGGGGCTACGCAGTATTTT	CASSPPTSGSKGATQYF
TRBV4-3	TRBJ2-7	.	.	TGCGCCAGCAGCCAAGGGAAGGGGACGATCTACGAGCAGTACTTC	CASSQGKGTIYEQYF
TRBV4-1	TRBJ1-2	many	.	TGCGCCAGCAGCCAAGAGGTATCGCAGGGGAAGATGGGAGGCTACACCTTC	CASSQEVSQGKMGGYTF
TRBV5-1	TRBJ2-1	few	.	TGCGCCAGCAGCACCCGACAGGTCGCCAATGAGCAGTTCTTC	CASSTRQVANEQFF
TRBV7-2	TRBJ1-5	few	TRBD1	TGTGCCAGCAGCCGAACTGGACAGGGCGGTCAGCCCCAGCATTTT	CASSRTGQGGQPQHF
TRBV5-1	TRBJ2-1	many	.	TGCGCCAGCAGCTTCCGGGACCCCAGGGAGCAGTTCTTC	CASSFRDPREQFF
TRBV27	TRBJ2-7	few	TRBD2	TGTGCCACTAGCGGGAGTGTTGACGAGCAGTACTTC	CATSGSVDEQYF
TRBV20-1	TRBJ2-1	.	.	TGCAGTGCATCTTCCCGGGGATCCTACAATGAGCAGTTCTTC	CSASSRGSYNEQFF
TRBV20-1	TRBJ2-1	many	.	TGCAGTGCTAGAGATGGTAGTGGGGACTACAATGAGCAGTTCTTC	CSARDGSGDYNEQFF
TRBV5-6	TRBJ2-7	few	.	TGTGCCAGCAGCTTGGCCCGGAGTGGCTACGAGCAGTACTTC	CASSLARSGYEQYF
TRBV7-9	TRBJ1-2	.	.	TGTGCCAGCAGCTTAGTCCCGGATTATGGCTACACCTTC	CASSLVPDYGYTF
TRBV15	TRBJ2-3	.	.	TGTGCCACCAGCAGCGGTGAGGCCACAGATACGCAGTATTTT	CATSSGEATDTQYF